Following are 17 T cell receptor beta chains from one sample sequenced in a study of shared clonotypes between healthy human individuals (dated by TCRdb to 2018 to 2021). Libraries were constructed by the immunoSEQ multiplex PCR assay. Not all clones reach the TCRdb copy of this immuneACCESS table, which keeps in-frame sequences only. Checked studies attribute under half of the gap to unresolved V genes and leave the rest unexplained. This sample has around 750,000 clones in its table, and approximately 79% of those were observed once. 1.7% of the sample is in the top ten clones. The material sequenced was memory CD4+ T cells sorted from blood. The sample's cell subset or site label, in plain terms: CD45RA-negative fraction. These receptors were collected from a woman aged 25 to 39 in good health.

CDR3 sequence reads: CASSNFFLAGTGELFF. DNA for the CDR3: TGTGCCAGCAGCAATTTCTTTCTAGCGGGGACCGGGGAGCTGTTTTTT. The chain recombines TRBV28 with TRBJ2-2, with TRBD2 identical over 9 bases. The CDR3 has 16 amino acids. V was clipped by 6 bases and J by 5 bases; unmatched bases: 10. Germline V gene sequence: CDR1 MDHEN, CDR2 SYDVKM.

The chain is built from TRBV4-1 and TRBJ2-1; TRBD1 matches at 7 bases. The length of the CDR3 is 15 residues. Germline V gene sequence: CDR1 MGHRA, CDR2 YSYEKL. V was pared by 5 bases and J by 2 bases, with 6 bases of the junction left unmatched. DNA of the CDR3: TGCGCCAGCAGCTTCGGACAGGCCACCTACAATGAGCAGTTCTTC. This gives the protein CASSFGQATYNEQFF.

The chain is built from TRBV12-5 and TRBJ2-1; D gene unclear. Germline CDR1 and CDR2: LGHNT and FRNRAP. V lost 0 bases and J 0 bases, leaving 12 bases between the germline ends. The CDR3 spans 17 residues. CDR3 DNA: TGTGCTAGTGGTTTGGTCACTGGCGTGAGCTCCTACAATGAGCAGTTCTTC. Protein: CASGLVTGVSSYNEQFF.

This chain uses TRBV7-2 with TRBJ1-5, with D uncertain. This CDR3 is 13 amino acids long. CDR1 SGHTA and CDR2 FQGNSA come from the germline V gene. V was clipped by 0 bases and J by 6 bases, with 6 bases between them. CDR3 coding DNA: TGTGCCAGCAGCTTAGCGGAGGCTCAGCCCCAGCATTTT. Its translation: CASSLAEAQPQHF.

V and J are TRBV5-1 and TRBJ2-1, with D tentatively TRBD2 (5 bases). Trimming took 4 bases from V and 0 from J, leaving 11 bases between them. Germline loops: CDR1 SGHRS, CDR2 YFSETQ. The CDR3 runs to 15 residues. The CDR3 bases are TGCGCCAGCAGCAAGGACTTGAGCTCCTACAATGAGCAGTTCTTC. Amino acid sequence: CASSKDLSSYNEQFF. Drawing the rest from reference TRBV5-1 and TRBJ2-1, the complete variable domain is KAGVTQTPRYLIKTRGQQVTLSCSPISGHRSVSWYQQTPGQGLQFLFEYFSETQRNKGNFPGRFSGRQFSNSRSEMNVSTLELGDSALYLCASSKDLSSYNEQFFGPGTRLTVL.

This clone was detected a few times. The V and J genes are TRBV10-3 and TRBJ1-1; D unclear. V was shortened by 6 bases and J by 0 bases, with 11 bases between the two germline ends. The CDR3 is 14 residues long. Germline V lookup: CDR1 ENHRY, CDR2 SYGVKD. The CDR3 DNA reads TGTGCCATCAGCCAACCAGAAATGAACACTGAAGCTTTCTTT. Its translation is CAISQPEMNTEAFF.

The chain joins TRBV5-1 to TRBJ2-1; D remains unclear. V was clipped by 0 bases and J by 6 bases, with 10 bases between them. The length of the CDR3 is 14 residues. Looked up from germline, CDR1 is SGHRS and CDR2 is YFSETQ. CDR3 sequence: CASSLVPSVNEQFF. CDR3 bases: TGCGCCAGCAGCTTGGTTCCTTCCGTCAATGAGCAGTTCTTC.

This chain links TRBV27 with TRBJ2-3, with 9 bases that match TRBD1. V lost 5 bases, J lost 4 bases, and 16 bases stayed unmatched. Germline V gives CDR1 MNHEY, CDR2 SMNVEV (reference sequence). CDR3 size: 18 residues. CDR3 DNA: TGTGCCAGCAGTAGACCGGGACAGGGTTTCAGCAGCTCAGATACGCAGTATTTT. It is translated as CASSRPGQGFSSSDTQYF.

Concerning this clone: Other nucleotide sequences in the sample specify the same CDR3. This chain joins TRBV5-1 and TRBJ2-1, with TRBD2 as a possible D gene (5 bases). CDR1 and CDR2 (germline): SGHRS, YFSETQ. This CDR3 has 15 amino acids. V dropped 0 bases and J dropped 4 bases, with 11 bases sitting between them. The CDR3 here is CASSLDSGDYNEQFF. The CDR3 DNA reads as TGCGCCAGCAGCTTGGACAGCGGAGATTACAATGAGCAGTTCTTC. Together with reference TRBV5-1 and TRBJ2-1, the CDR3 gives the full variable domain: KAGVTQTPRYLIKTRGQQVTLSCSPISGHRSVSWYQQTPGQGLQFLFEYFSETQRNKGNFPGRFSGRQFSNSRSEMNVSTLELGDSALYLCASSLDSGDYNEQFFGPGTRLTVL.

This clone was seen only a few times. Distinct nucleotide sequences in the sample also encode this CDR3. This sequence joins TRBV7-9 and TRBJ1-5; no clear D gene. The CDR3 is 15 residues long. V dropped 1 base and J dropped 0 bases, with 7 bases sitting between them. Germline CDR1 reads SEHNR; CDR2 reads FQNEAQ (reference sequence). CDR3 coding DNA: TGTGCCAGCAGCTTAGGGGGTAATAGCAATCAGCCCCAGCATTTT. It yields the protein CASSLGGNSNQPQHF.

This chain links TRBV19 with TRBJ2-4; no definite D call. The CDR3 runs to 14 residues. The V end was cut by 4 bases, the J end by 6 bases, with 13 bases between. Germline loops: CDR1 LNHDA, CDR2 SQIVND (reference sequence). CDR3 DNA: TGTGCCAGTAGTACAGGATATGATAGAAACATTCAGTACTTC. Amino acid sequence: CASSTGYDRNIQYF.

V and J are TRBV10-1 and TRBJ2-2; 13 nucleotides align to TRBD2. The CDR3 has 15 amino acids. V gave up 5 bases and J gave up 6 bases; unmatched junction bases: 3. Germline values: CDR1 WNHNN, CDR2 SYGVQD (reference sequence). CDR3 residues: CASSWGLAGPGELFF. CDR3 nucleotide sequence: TGCGCCAGCAGTTGGGGACTAGCGGGACCCGGGGAGCTGTTTTTT.

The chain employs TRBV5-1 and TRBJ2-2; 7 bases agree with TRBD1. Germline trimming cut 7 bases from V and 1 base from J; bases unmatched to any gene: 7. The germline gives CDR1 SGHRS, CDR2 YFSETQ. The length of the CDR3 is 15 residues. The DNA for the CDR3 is TGCGCCAGCGGGACGACAGGGCGGAACACCGGGGAGCTGTTTTTT. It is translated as CASGTTGRNTGELFF.

The DNA for the CDR3 is TGTGCCAGCAGCTTACTCGGGGGCGAAAGGGGCTACACCTTC. Translation: CASSLLGGERGYTF. The chain combines TRBV7-8 with TRBJ1-2, with a tentative D call TRBD1 (6 bases). The V end lost 2 bases, the J end lost 8 bases, and 15 bases lay between the germline ends. This CDR3 is built from 14 residues. Germline V gene lookup returns CDR1 SGHVS and CDR2 FQNEAQ.

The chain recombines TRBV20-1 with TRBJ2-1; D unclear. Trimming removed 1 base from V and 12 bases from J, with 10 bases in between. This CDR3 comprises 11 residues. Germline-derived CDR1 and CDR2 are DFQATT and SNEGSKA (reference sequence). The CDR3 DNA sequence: TGCAGTGCTAGAGTGCACGAGGCGCAGTTCTTC. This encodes CSARVHEAQFF.

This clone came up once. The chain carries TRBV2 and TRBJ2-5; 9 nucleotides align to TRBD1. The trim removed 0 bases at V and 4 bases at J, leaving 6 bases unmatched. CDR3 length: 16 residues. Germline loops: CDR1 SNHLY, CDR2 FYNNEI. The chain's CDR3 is CASSEALGQGGETQYF. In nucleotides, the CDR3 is TGTGCCAGCAGTGAAGCTTTGGGACAGGGCGGAGAGACCCAGTACTTC. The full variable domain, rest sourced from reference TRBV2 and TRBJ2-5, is EPEVTQTPSHQVTQMGQEVILRCVPISNHLYFYWYRQILGQKVEFLVSFYNNEISEKSEIFDDQFSVERPDGSNFTLKIRSTKLEDSAMYFCASSEALGQGGETQYFGPGTRLLVL.

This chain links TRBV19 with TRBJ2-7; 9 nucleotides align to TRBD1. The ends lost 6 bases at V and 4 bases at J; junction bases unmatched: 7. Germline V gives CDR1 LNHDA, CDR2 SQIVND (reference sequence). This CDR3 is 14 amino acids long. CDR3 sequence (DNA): TGTGCCAGTAGACCCGGGACAGGGTTTTACGAGCAGTACTTC. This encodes CASRPGTGFYEQYF.